One and the same sample provided the 29 T cell receptor beta chains below, sequenced in a study of identical twins. One entry per CDR3 protein, called by TCRdb with MiXCR from the 5' RACE reads. The repertoire holds fewer than 500,000 distinct CDR3 sequences, with approximately 25% as singletons. This same sample was also taken into another study, of T cells expressing NK-cell markers.

Sequencing was carried out using CD4+ T cells sorted from blood. The receptors stem from a woman under 30 in good health.

The chain has TRBV20-1 and TRBJ2-5; a possible D gene is TRBD2 (6 bases). The CDR3 contains 14 residues. Germline V gene lookup returns CDR1 DFQATT and CDR2 SNEGSKA (reference sequence). Trimming removed 3 bases from V and 0 bases from J, with 11 bases in between. The CDR3 reads CSAREGIHQETQYF. The CDR3 coding sequence is TGCAGTGCTAGGGAGGGTATTCACCAAGAGACCCAGTACTTC.

The gene calls are TRBV20-1 and TRBJ2-2, with 7 bases matching TRBD1. The V gene's germline CDR1 is DFQATT and CDR2 SNEGSKA (reference sequence). V gave up 3 bases and J gave up 5 bases; unmatched junction bases: 9. The CDR3 runs to 15 residues. CDR3 coding DNA: TGCAGTGCTAGCAAAACAGGGGTTATTACCGGGGAGCTGTTTTTT. Translation gives CSASKTGVITGELFF.

The sample holds a few counts of this clonotype. CDR3 loop: CASRTAAGNTIYF. The CDR3 nucleotides are TGTGCCAGCAGGACAGCAGCTGGAAACACCATATATTTT. The chain joins TRBV25-1 to TRBJ1-3; possible D gene TRBD1, 5 bases. The CDR3 contains 13 residues. The germline CDR1 and CDR2 sequences are MGHDK and SYGVNS. Trimming pared 6 bases from V and 2 bases from J, leaving 8 bases between.

In its sample, this clonotype was seen once. The chain uses TRBV2 and TRBJ2-1, with 12 bases fitting TRBD1. V shed 6 bases and J 9 bases; nucleotides not matched to a gene: 6. Germline values: CDR1 SNHLY, CDR2 FYNNEI. The CDR3 loop spans 14 amino acids. The CDR3 here is CASRGQGALVEQFF. DNA of the CDR3: TGTGCCAGCAGGGGACAGGGGGCGCTGGTTGAGCAGTTCTTC.

Note on this clonotype: No conserved phenylalanine or tryptophan ends this CDR3, so it is likely a read error. Because the CDR3's place on the DNA is in doubt, the DNA is left out and the CDR3 is given as listed by TCRdb. The rearrangement uses TRBV7-9 and TRBJ2-7; TRBD2, as called in the table, went unchecked against the DNA. The CDR3 has 11 residues if both end residues are counted. Per germline, CDR1 SEHNR and CDR2 FQNEAQ (reference sequence). The CDR3 here is CASSLIGRGGS.

Only a few counts were recorded for this clonotype. The chain employs TRBV12-3 or TRBV12-4 and TRBJ2-7, with 7 bases fitting TRBD2. The CDR3 runs 13 residues. V gave up 10 bases and J gave up 0 bases; unmatched junction bases: 6. The CDR3 spells CATRGDSSYEQYF. The CDR3 DNA reads TGTGCCACCCGGGGGGACTCCTCCTACGAGCAGTACTTC.

This clonotype has a handful of counts. The chain uses TRBV3-1 and TRBJ2-7; D is unclear. Germline values: CDR1 LGHDT, CDR2 YNNKEL (reference sequence). The V and J ends lost 0 bases and 0 bases respectively, with 9 bases between them. The length of the CDR3 is 15 residues. The CDR3 is CASSQDGLNSYEQYF. CDR3 DNA: TGTGCCAGCAGCCAAGATGGGCTTAACTCCTACGAGCAGTACTTC.

This clonotype occurred a few times. The V and J genes are TRBV10-3 and TRBJ2-2; no clear D. Germline CDR1 and CDR2: ENHRY and SYGVKD. V lost 3 bases to trimming and J lost 1 base, with 18 bases between them. There are 18 residues in the CDR3. CDR3 DNA sequence: TGTGCCATCAGTGACCCCCATACTCGGCAGGTGAACACCGGGGAGCTGTTTTTT. This encodes CAISDPHTRQVNTGELFF.

This clonotype turned up a few times. The chain has TRBV20-1 and TRBJ1-6; 7 bases match TRBD1. CDR1 DFQATT and CDR2 SNEGSKA come from the germline V gene (reference sequence). This CDR3 is 14 amino acids long. CDR3 DNA sequence: TGCAGCGCCGAACAACGGGACAGTAATTCACCCCTCCACTTT. Its translation: CSAEQRDSNSPLHF.

This clonotype showed up just a few times. This sequence joins TRBV24-1 and TRBJ2-1; D perhaps matches TRBD2 (6 bases). This CDR3 has 13 residues. V lost 2 bases to trimming and J lost 9 bases, with 10 bases between them. Germline CDR1 is KGHDR and CDR2 is SFDVKD. CDR3 coding DNA: TGTGCCACCAGTGATTACGGGAGACGTGAGCAGTTCTTC. It translates to CATSDYGRREQFF.

This clonotype showed up just a few times. The chain carries TRBV3-1 and TRBJ2-1; D call uncertain. The germline V gene has CDR1 LGHDT and CDR2 YNNKEL (reference sequence). The CDR3 runs 15 residues. With 4 bases removed from V and 0 bases from J, the gap between germline ends came to 10 bases. CDR3 bases: TGTGCCAGCAGCCCAGGAGCGTACTCCTACAATGAGCAGTTCTTC. This translates into CASSPGAYSYNEQFF.

This clonotype was observed many times. The rearrangement joins TRBV12-3 or TRBV12-4 to TRBJ2-1; 11 bases align to TRBD2. V shed 7 bases, J shed 7 bases, and the junction held 3 bases outside the gene matches. There are 13 residues in the CDR3. Here the CDR3 reads CASTSGGRNEQFF. The CDR3 DNA reads as TGTGCCAGCACTAGCGGGGGGCGAAATGAGCAGTTCTTC.

This clonotype was seen only a few times. J is TRBJ2-1 and V is TRBV6-2 or TRBV6-3; the match to TRBD1 covers 7 bases. This CDR3 comprises 14 residues. Germline CDR1 reads MNHEY; CDR2 reads SVGEGT. Germline trimming cut 7 bases from V and 8 bases from J; bases unmatched to any gene: 11. CDR3 nucleotides: TGTGCCAGCACCGACAGGGTGCTGTATCATGAGCAGTTCTTC. It codes for CASTDRVLYHEQFF.

The chain's CDR3 is CASSYPTSGGQETQYF. CDR3 coding DNA: TGTGCCAGCAGTTACCCGACTAGCGGGGGTCAAGAGACCCAGTACTTC. The V and J genes are TRBV6-5 and TRBJ2-5; 12 bases line up with TRBD2. The germline CDR1 and CDR2 sequences are MNHEY and SVGAGI. This CDR3 has 16 residues. Unmatched junction bases numbered 3, after V lost 2 bases and J lost 2 bases.

Many counts were recorded for this clonotype. The chain has TRBV6-6 and TRBJ2-7; D is undetermined. V was trimmed by 8 bases and J by 3 bases, leaving 8 bases between them. This CDR3 contains 11 residues. In germline, CDR1 is MNHNY, CDR2 SVGAGI (reference sequence). Here the CDR3 DNA reads TGTGCCAGCTCTGGTGGCTACGAGCAGTACTTC. Amino acid sequence: CASSGGYEQYF.

The chain recombines TRBV11-2 with TRBJ2-3, with D possibly matching TRBD1 (5 bases). Trimming removed 0 bases from V and 0 bases from J, with 13 bases in between. CDR3 size: 17 residues. Germline CDR1 and CDR2: SGHAT and FQNNGV. The CDR3 nucleotides are TGTGCCAGCAGCTTAGAAAGGACATACACTAGCACAGATACGCAGTATTTT. Residues: CASSLERTYTSTDTQYF.

This clonotype was recorded only once. The chain uses TRBV20-1 and TRBJ2-5, with 12 bases that match TRBD2. Per the germline V gene, CDR1 is DFQATT and CDR2 is SNEGSKA (reference sequence). The CDR3 spans 14 residues. The V segment lost 4 bases and the J segment 3 bases; nucleotides outside the gene matches: 3. CDR3 DNA sequence: TGCAGTGCTACAAGGACTAGCGGGAAAGAGACCCAGTACTTC. Its protein product is CSATRTSGKETQYF.

This clonotype was counted many times. The V gene is TRBV7-2, the J gene TRBJ2-3; 8 bases are shared with TRBD2. Unmatched junction bases numbered 11, after V lost 2 bases and J lost 10 bases. The germline CDR1 and CDR2 sequences are SGHTA and FQGNSA. The CDR3 is 15 residues long. CDR3 sequence reads: CASSLKFRDGGAQYF. The DNA for the CDR3 is TGTGCCAGCAGCTTAAAATTCCGGGACGGGGGGGCGCAGTATTTT.

This clonotype was observed a few times. The chain carries TRBV12-3 or TRBV12-4 and TRBJ1-2, with a possible D match to TRBD1 (6 bases). The length of the CDR3 is 15 residues. The V gene lost 6 bases and the J gene lost 7 bases, with 21 bases spanning the gap. CDR3 coding DNA: TGTGCCAGCAGACGAGGGGGGGTGTTAACTCGTGGCTACACCTTC. Translating it yields CASRRGGVLTRGYTF.

This chain joins TRBV7-6 and TRBJ2-3; no clear D gene. Trimming took off 1 base at V and 4 bases at J, with 12 bases between the two ends. This CDR3 is 15 amino acids long. Germline V gene data show CDR1 as SGHVS and CDR2 as FNYEAQ. This chain's CDR3 is CASSLGFSGPDTQYF. In DNA form, the CDR3 reads TGTGCCAGCAGCTTAGGGTTCTCGGGCCCAGATACGCAGTATTTT.

This clonotype showed up just a few times. The chain links TRBV7-9 to TRBJ1-4; tentative D call: TRBD1 (5 bases). With 9 bases removed from V and 5 bases from J, the gap between germline ends came to 19 bases. CDR3 length: 15 amino acids. From germline, CDR1 is SEHNR and CDR2 FQNEAQ (reference sequence). The DNA for the CDR3 is TGTGCCAGTCAGCTTCTCGGGACGGCAAATGAAAAACTGTTTTTT. Protein product: CASQLLGTANEKLFF. Using reference TRBV7-9 and TRBJ1-4 for the parts outside the CDR3, the full variable domain is DTGVSQNPRHKITKRGQNVTFRCDPISEHNRLYWYRQTLGQGPEFLTYFQNEAQLEKSRLLSDRFSAERPKGSFSTLEIQRTEQGDSAMYLCASQLLGTANEKLFFGSGTQLSVL.

The chain links TRBV19 to TRBJ2-1; D might be TRBD2 (6 bases). Trimming took 7 bases from V and 4 from J, leaving 14 bases between them. CDR3 length: 14 residues. Looked up from germline, CDR1 is LNHDA and CDR2 is SQIVND (reference sequence). CDR3 residues: CASTPGVLYNEQFF. CDR3 nucleotide sequence: TGTGCCAGTACCCCGGGAGTATTATACAATGAGCAGTTCTTC.

The chain uses TRBV20-1 and TRBJ2-2; D is uncertain. Germline V gene sequence: CDR1 DFQATT, CDR2 SNEGSKA (reference sequence). V was cut by 1 base and J by 2 bases, with 8 bases left in between. The CDR3 is made up of 14 amino acids. CDR3 protein: CSARGNRNTGELFF. In nucleotides, the CDR3 is TGCAGTGCTAGAGGAAACAGAAACACCGGGGAGCTGTTTTTT.

The rearrangement joins TRBV12-3 or TRBV12-4 to TRBJ2-7; 9 bases map to TRBD2. With 6 bases clipped from V and 0 bases from J, the junction kept 6 bases outside the gene matches. The CDR3 loop spans 15 amino acids. Here the CDR3 reads CASSLSGGPSYEQYF. DNA of the CDR3: TGTGCCAGCAGCCTTAGCGGGGGCCCCTCCTACGAGCAGTACTTC.

V usage is TRBV12-3 or TRBV12-4 and J usage is TRBJ2-7, with D perhaps TRBD2 (6 bases). The CDR3 runs to 13 residues. With 9 bases removed from V and 6 bases from J, the gap between germline ends came to 18 bases. The CDR3 loop reads CASTPGGASEQYF. The CDR3, as DNA: TGTGCCAGTACGCCAGGAGGGGCCTCCGAGCAGTACTTC.

This clonotype has ten or more counts. The chain has TRBV29-1 and TRBJ1-1; 9 positions agree with TRBD1. Unmatched junction bases numbered 10, after V lost 7 bases and J lost 4 bases. The CDR3 length is 14 residues. Germline V lookup: CDR1 SQVTM, CDR2 ANQGSEA. The CDR3 coding sequence is TGCAGCGCTAAGGGACAGGGATTTGGCACTGAAGCTTTCTTT. Translation: CSAKGQGFGTEAFF.

This chain uses TRBV6-5 with TRBJ2-7; 7 nucleotides agree with TRBD2. The germline V gene has CDR1 MNHEY and CDR2 SVGAGI. V shed 0 bases and J 5 bases; nucleotides not matched to a gene: 7. The CDR3 spans 15 residues. DNA for the CDR3: TGTGCCAGCAGTTACTCCCTACGACTAGCTAACGAGCAGTACTTC. As protein: CASSYSLRLANEQYF.

V usage is TRBV20-1 and J usage is TRBJ2-5; unclear D gene. Trimming removed 6 bases at V and 2 bases at J, with 19 bases between. This CDR3 is 15 amino acids long. Germline-derived CDR1 and CDR2 are DFQATT and SNEGSKA (reference sequence). The CDR3 region has the DNA TGCAGTGCCGGCCCCCGGGCGCGGATTCAAGAGACCCAGTACTTC. Protein product: CSAGPRARIQETQYF.

This clonotype was seen more than once but under ten times. The chain couples TRBV5-5 to TRBJ2-3; 13 positions agree with TRBD2. The trim removed 4 bases at V and 5 bases at J, leaving 4 bases unmatched. Germline V gives CDR1 SGHKS, CDR2 YYEKEE (reference sequence). The CDR3 has 15 amino acids. CDR3 protein: CASSPRTSGGDTQYF. In DNA form, the CDR3 reads TGTGCCAGCAGCCCCCGGACTAGCGGGGGAGATACGCAGTATTTT.